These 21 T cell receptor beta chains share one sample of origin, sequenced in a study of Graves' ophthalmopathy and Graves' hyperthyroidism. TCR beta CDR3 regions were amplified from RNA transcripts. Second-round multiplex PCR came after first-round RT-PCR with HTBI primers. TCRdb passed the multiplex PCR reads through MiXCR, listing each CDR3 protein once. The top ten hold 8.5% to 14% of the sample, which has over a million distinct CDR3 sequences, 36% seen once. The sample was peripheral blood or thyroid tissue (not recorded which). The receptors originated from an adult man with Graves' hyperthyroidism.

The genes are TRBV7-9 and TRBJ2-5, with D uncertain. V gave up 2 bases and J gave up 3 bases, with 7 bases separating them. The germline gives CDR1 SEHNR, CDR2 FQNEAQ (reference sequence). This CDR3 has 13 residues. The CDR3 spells CASSLPPKETQYF. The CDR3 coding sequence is TGTGCCAGCAGCTTACCTCCTAAAGAGACCCAGTACTTC.

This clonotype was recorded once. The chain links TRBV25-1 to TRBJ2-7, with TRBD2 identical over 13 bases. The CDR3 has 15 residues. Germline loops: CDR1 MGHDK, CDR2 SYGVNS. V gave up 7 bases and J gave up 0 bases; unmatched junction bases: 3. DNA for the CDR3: TGTGCCAGCATGGGACTAGCGGGGAGCTCCTACGAGCAGTACTTC. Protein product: CASMGLAGSSYEQYF.

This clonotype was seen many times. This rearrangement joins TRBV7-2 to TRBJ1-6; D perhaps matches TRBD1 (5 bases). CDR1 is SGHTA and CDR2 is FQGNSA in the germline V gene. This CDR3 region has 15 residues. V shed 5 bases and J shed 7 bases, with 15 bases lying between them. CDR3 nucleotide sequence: TGTGCCAGCAGCCCGTCCGGGACTGGGAATTCACCCCTCCACTTT. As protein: CASSPSGTGNSPLHF.

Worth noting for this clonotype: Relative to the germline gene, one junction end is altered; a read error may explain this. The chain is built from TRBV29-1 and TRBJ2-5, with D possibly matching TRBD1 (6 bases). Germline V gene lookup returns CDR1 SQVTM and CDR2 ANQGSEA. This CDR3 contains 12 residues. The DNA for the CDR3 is TGCAGCGCTGAAGGGGGACAAGAGACCCAGTACTTC. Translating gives CSAEGGQETQYF.

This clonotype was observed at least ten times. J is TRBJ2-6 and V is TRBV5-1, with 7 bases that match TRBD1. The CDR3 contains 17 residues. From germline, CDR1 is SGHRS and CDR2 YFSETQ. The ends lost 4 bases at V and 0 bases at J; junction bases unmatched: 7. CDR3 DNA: TGCGCCAGCAGCCCCCCGGGACAGTCCTCTGGGGCCAACGTCCTGACTTTC. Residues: CASSPPGQSSGANVLTF.

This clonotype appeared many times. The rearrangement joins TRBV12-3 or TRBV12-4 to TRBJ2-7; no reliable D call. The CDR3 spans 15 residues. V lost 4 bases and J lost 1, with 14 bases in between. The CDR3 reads CASSSTPPPSYEQYF. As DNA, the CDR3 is TGTGCCAGCAGTTCGACACCTCCGCCGTCCTACGAGCAGTACTTC.

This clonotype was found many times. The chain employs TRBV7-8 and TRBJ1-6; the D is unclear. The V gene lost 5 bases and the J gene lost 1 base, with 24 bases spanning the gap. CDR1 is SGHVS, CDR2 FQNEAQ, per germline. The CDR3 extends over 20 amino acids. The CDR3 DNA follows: TGTGCCAGCAGCACCACTAGGCGGGTCACCAGTGGATCCTATAATTCACCCCTCCACTTT. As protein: CASSTTRRVTSGSYNSPLHF.

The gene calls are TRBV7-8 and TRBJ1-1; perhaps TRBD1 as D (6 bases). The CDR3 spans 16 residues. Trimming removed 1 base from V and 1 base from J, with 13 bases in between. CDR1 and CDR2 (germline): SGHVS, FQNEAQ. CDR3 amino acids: CASSLVITRGNTEAFF. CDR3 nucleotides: TGTGCCAGCAGCTTAGTAATCACCAGGGGGAACACTGAAGCTTTCTTT. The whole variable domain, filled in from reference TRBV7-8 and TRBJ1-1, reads GAGVSQSPRYKVAKRGQDVALRCDPISGHVSLFWYQQALGQGPEFLTYFQNEAQLDKSGLPSDRFFAERPEGSVSTLKIQRTQQEDSAVYLCASSLVITRGNTEAFFGQGTRLTVV.

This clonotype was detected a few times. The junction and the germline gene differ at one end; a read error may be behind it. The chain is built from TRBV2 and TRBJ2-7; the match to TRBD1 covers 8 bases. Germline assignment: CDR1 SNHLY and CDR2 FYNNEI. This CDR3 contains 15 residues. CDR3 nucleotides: TGTGCCAGCAGTGAAAATGGACAGGGAGGTACCGAGCGGTACTTC. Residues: CASSENGQGGTERYF.

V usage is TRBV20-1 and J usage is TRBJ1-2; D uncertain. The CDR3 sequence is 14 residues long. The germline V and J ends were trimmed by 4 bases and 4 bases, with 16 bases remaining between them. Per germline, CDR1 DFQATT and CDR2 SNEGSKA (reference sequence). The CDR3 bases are TGCAGTGCTAAGCTAGCGGGAGGGCCCTATGGCTACACCTTC. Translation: CSAKLAGGPYGYTF.

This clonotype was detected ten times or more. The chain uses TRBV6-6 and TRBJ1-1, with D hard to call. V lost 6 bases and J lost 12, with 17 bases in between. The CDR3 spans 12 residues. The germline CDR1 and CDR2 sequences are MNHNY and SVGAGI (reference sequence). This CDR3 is CASSERGSGTFF. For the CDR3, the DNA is TGTGCCAGCAGCGAAAGAGGGTCCGGGACTTTCTTT.

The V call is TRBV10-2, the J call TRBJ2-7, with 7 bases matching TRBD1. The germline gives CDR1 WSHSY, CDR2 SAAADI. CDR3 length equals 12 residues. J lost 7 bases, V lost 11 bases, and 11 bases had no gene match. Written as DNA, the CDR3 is TGCGCCCCAGGGCGGACAGGCGTGGAGCAGTACTTC. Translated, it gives CAPGRTGVEQYF.

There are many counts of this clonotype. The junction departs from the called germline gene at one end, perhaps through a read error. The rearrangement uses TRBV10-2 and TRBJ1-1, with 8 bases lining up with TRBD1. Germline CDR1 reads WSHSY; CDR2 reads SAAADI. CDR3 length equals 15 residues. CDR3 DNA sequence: TGTGCCAGCAGTGAAAGGACAGGGTTGAACACTGAAGCTTTCTTT. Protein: CASSERTGLNTEAFF.

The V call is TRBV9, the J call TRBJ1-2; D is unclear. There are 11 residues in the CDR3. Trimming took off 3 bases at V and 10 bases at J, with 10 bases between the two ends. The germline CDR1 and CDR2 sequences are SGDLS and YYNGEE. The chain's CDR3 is CASSARPIYTF. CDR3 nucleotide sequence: TGTGCCAGCAGCGCAAGACCGATCTACACCTTC.

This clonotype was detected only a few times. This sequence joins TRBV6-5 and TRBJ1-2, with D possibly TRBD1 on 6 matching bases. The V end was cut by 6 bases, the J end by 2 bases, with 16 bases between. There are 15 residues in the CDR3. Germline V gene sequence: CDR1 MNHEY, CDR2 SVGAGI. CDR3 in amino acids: CASSSGTGNNYGYTF. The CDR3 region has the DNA TGTGCCAGCAGCTCCGGCACAGGGAACAACTATGGCTACACCTTC.

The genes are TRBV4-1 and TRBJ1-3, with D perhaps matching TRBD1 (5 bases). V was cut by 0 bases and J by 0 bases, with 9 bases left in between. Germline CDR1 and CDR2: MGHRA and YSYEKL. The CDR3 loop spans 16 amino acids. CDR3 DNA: TGCGCCAGCAGCCAAGAGGGGCACGTCTCTGGAAACACCATATATTTT. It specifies CASSQEGHVSGNTIYF.

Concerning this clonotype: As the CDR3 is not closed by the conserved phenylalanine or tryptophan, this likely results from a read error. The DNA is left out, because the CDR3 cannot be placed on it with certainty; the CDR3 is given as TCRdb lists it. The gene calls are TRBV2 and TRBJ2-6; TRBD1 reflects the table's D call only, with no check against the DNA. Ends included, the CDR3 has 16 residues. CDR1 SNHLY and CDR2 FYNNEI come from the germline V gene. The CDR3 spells CASSARWGSGANVLVL.

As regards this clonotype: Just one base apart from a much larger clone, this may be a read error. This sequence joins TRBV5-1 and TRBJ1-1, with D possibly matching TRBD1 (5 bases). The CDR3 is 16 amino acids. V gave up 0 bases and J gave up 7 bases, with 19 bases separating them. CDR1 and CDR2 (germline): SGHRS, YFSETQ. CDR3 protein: CASSLVGPASYGEAFF. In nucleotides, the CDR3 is TGCGCCAGCAGCTTGGTGGGGCCAGCGTCGTATGGTGAAGCTTTCTTT. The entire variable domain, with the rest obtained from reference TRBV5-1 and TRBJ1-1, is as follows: KAGVTQTPRYLIKTRGQQVTLSCSPISGHRSVSWYQQTPGQGLQFLFEYFSETQRNKGNFPGRFSGRQFSNSRSEMNVSTLELGDSALYLCASSLVGPASYGEAFFGQGTRLTVV.

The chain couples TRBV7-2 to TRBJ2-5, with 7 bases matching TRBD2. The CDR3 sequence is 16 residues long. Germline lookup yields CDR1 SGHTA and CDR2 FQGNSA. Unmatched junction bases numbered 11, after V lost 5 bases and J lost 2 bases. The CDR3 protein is CASSQDGAGAQETQYF. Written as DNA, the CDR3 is TGTGCCAGCAGCCAAGATGGGGCGGGAGCGCAAGAGACCCAGTACTTC.

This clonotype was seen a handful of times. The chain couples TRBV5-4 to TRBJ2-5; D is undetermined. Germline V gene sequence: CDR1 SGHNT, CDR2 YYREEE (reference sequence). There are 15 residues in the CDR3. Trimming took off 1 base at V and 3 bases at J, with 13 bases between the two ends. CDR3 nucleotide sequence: TGTGCCAGCAGCTTGTCGTCCGGAGCCAAAGAGACCCAGTACTTC. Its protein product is CASSLSSGAKETQYF.

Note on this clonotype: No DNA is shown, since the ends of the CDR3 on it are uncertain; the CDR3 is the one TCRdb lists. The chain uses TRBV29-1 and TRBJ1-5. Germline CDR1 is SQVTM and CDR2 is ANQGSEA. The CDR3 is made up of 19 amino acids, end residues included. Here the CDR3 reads CSVGTSEDYEQYFGQPQHF.